The present T cell receptor beta chain was sequenced within a study of shared clonotypes between healthy human individuals. This clone has only one observation. This CDR3 is built from 11 residues. Trimming took off 7 bases at V and 6 bases at J, with 9 bases between the two ends. In germline, CDR1 is SQVTM, CDR2 ANQGSEA. The table came from immunoSEQ multiplex PCR; TCRdb's copy has only in-frame clones and leaves some out. The sample includes nearly 1,000,000 clones, about 80% seen only once; the top ten take over 1.3%. The chain links TRBV29-1 to TRBJ2-2; no clear D. The TCR was taken from a man between 18 and 35 years old in good health. The sequenced sample consisted of memory CD4+ T cells sorted from blood. Regarding subset: CD45RA-negative fraction. The CDR3 reads CSAQSAGELFF. CDR3 nucleotides: TGCAGCGCTCAATCGGCCGGGGAGCTGTTTTTT.